Following are 10 T cell receptor beta chains from one sample sequenced in a study of blood T cell repertoires in COVID-19. Profiled with immunoSEQ multiplex PCR; TCRdb holds only in-frame clones, not every one. The sample shows under 100,000 clones, roughly 78% of them seen only once. What was sequenced was peripheral blood. The receptors were gathered from a man aged 60 to 69 with acute or convalescent COVID-19.

The rearrangement links TRBV21-1 to TRBJ2-1; the table gives TRBD2 as D, unverified against the DNA. TRBV21-1 is termed a pseudogene. This CDR3 has 14 residues. The CDR3 protein is CASIETSGYNEQFF. CDR3 nucleotide sequence: TGTGCCAGCATTGAGACTAGCGGCTACAATGAGCAGTTCTTC.

The gene calls are TRBV19 and TRBJ2-6, with D maybe TRBD2 (5 bases). V gave up 6 bases and J gave up 3 bases, with 9 bases separating them. CDR3 size: 14 residues. The germline gives CDR1 LNHDA, CDR2 SQIVND (reference sequence). CDR3 coding DNA: TGTGCCAGTAGGAGGGTGAATGGGGCCAACGTCCTGACTTTC. Residues: CASRRVNGANVLTF.

This rearrangement joins TRBV6-2 or TRBV6-3 to TRBJ2-1; 7 nucleotides align to TRBD1. This CDR3 has 14 residues. J lost 8 bases, V lost 5 bases, and 9 bases had no gene match. In germline, CDR1 is MNHEY, CDR2 SVGEGT. The CDR3 loop reads CASSETGILDEQFF. The CDR3 DNA sequence: TGTGCCAGCAGTGAGACAGGGATTTTGGATGAGCAGTTCTTC.

This clone was detected once. The chain employs TRBV2 and TRBJ1-4; TRBD1 agrees at 7 bases. The ends lost 6 bases at V and 5 bases at J; junction bases unmatched: 9. This CDR3 has 15 amino acids. From germline, CDR1 is SNHLY and CDR2 FYNNEI. This chain's CDR3 is CASSDKGAWNEKLFF. The CDR3 DNA follows: TGTGCCAGCAGCGATAAGGGGGCTTGGAATGAAAAACTGTTTTTT.

The V call is TRBV2, the J call TRBJ1-2; 7 bases map to TRBD1. Germline V CDR1 and CDR2: SNHLY, FYNNEI. The J segment lost 9 bases and the V segment lost 4 bases, leaving 5 bases of the junction unmatched. The CDR3 consists of 12 residues. The CDR3 reads CASSAQGTSYTF. The CDR3 DNA reads as TGTGCCAGCAGTGCACAGGGGACGAGCTACACCTTC.

Here the CDR3 DNA reads TGTGCCAGCAATAGTTTATCTGGGGCCAACGTCCTGACTTTC. Protein: CASNSLSGANVLTF. V gene TRBV5-6 combines with J gene TRBJ2-6; D gene uncertain. The CDR3 is 14 amino acids. Deletions cut 6 bases from V and 1 base from J, with 8 bases between. Germline V gene sequence: CDR1 SGHDT, CDR2 YYEEEE.

The chain couples TRBV6-1 to TRBJ1-2, with TRBD1 matching 7 bases. CDR3 size: 14 residues. Trimming at V came to 2 bases and at J to 3 bases, leaving 3 bases not matched to a gene. Germline V gene lookup returns CDR1 MNHNS and CDR2 SASEGT. CDR3 loop: CASSEQGVDYGYTF. CDR3 bases: TGTGCCAGCAGTGAACAGGGGGTTGACTATGGCTACACCTTC.

The V gene is TRBV7-2, the J gene TRBJ2-7; the match to TRBD2 covers 7 bases. This CDR3 spans 15 amino acids. Germline CDR1 is SGHTA and CDR2 is FQGNSA. With 1 base clipped from V and 4 bases from J, the junction kept 7 bases outside the gene matches. CDR3 region: CASSLGLAENYEQYF. The CDR3 nucleotides are TGTGCCAGCAGCTTAGGGCTAGCGGAGAATTACGAGCAGTACTTC.

The rearrangement links TRBV29-1 to TRBJ1-2, with TRBD1 as a possible D gene (6 bases). The CDR3 runs to 15 residues. In germline, CDR1 is SQVTM, CDR2 ANQGSEA. V lost 4 bases to trimming and J lost 2 bases, with 17 bases between them. The CDR3 is CSVGETGIGNYGYTF. The CDR3 nucleotides are TGCAGCGTTGGGGAAACAGGGATAGGGAACTATGGCTACACCTTC.

V gene TRBV19 combines with J gene TRBJ1-4, with 8 positions matching TRBD1. The CDR3 runs 15 residues. In germline, CDR1 is LNHDA, CDR2 SQIVND (reference sequence). Trimming took 4 bases from V and 7 from J; bases not matched to a gene: 8. The CDR3 here is CASSTLPGQGEKLFF. The CDR3 DNA reads as TGTGCCAGTAGTACCCTACCAGGACAGGGTGAAAAACTGTTTTTT.